What follows describes a single T cell receptor (beta chain). Its antigen is unknown. The data are from a study of cytomegalovirus exposure and HLA in healthy donors. PCR used 60 Vbeta primers and 13 Jbeta primers. Clones were read by immunoSEQ multiplex PCR, and TCRdb kept only the in-frame ones, dropping some. The specimen's table records over 100,000 clones. Study-level points and caveats: Highly shared variants forming one cluster were likely a sequencing artifact. As confirmed in vitro, a few CMV-associated chains were specific for CMV antigens. With later analysis, a missense DCLRE1C variant became linked to TCR beta V- and J-gene trimming.

Per the germline V gene, CDR1 is MRHNA and CDR2 is SNTAGT. The ends were cut back, 4 bases at V and 1 base at J, with 9 bases in the middle. This CDR3 has 14 amino acids. This sequence originates from a man aged 30 to 39 in good health and CMV-seronegative. The sample comprised PBMCs. The J gene is TRBJ2-3, the V gene TRBV6-4; D not certain. Here the CDR3 DNA reads TGTGCCAGCAGTGTGGCGGTGGGCACAGATACGCAGTATTTT. Translated, it gives CASSVAVGTDTQYF.